This T cell receptor (beta chain) was captured by sequencing in a study of blood T cell repertoires in COVID-19. The wider study: Whether acute or convalescent, the COVID-19 samples came from the United States, Italy and Spain. PBMCs, B-cell-depleted T cells, or T cells provided the cDNA or gDNA that made up the material.

Original processing methods: Amplification from reference gene primers served as the basis for estimated nucleated cell counts. Profiling relied on immunoSEQ multiplex PCR, and the TCRdb table lists in-frame clones only, not all of them. V, J and clone size are those of that table, while D and trimming were read from the DNA. The sample consists of 70,000 to 80,000 clones, roughly 84% of them appearing once. The CDR3 is 15 amino acids. V gave up 5 bases and J gave up 8 bases; unmatched junction bases: 11. Germline lookup yields CDR1 KGHSH and CDR2 LQKENI. V and J are TRBV18 and TRBJ2-3, with TRBD2 matching over 9 bases. The sequence came from a man older than 75 with acute or convalescent COVID-19. Source material: peripheral blood. CDR3 coding DNA: TGTGCCAGCTCAGGCTTTCTAGCGGGAAGAGGTACGCAGTATTTT. Its protein product is CASSGFLAGRGTQYF.